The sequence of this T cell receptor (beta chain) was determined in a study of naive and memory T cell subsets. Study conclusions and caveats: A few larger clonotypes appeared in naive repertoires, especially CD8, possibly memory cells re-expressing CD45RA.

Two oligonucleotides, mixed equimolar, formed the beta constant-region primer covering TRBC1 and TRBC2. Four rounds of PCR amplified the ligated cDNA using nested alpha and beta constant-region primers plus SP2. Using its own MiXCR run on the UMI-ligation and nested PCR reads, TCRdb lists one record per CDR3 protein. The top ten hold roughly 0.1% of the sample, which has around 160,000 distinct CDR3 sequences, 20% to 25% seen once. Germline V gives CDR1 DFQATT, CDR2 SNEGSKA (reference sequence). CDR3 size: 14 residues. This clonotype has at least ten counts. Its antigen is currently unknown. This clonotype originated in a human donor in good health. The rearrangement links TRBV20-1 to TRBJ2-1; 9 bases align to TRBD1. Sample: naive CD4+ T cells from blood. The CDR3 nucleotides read TGCAGCACCCTTTGGACAGGGGCCAACAATGAGCAGTTCTTC. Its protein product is CSTLWTGANNEQFF.